This TCR beta chain appears in the sequencing data of a study of OX40 agonist ivuxolimab in advanced cancers. The study in broad terms: The costimulatory receptor OX40 (CD134) was targeted by ivuxolimab, a fully human IgG2 agonistic monoclonal antibody. Intravenous ivuxolimab was administered to patients every 2 weeks at six dose levels: 0.01, 0.1, 0.3, 1.5, 3 and 10 mg/kg. Of the roughly 52 dose-escalation patients, hepatocellular carcinoma was present in approximately 20, melanoma in approximately 15, renal cell carcinoma in 9 and head and neck cancer in 9. The dose-escalation cohort was around 84% male with a mean age of approximately 60 years, ranging from roughly 20 to 85. Prior anti-PD-1, anti-PD-L1 or anti-CTLA-4 therapy was permitted, and approximately 42% of dose-escalation patients had received checkpoint inhibitors. Partial responses were achieved by three dose-escalation patients, of whom one had hepatocellular carcinoma and two had cutaneous melanoma. Peripheral TCRbeta sequencing aimed to test whether ivuxolimab altered TCR sequence diversity and caused clonal T-cell expansion. The monotherapy dose-escalation portion (N of about 47 patients) of the phase I ivuxolimab trial is reported in the paper. Study-wide findings and limitations: Clonal expansion of both CD4+ and CD8+ blood T cells was observed from baseline to week 6 at doses 0.1 to 3.0 mg/kg. In the 0.1-3.0 mg/kg groups, partial responders were among the patients with the lowest normalized peripheral clonal expansion, particularly in CD8+ T cells. Which antigens the clonally expanded peripheral T cells were specific for was not determined. Low levels of normalized T-cell clonal expansion were also seen in some nonresponding patients. After ivuxolimab, expanded clones were on average more numerous among CD8+ T cells than among CD4+ T cells.

As regards this clone: The target of this receptor is not known. There are no base qualities to consult, and no much larger clone falls within one base.

Patients with a history of autoimmune disease or receiving systemic immunosuppression were excluded from the trial. Peripheral blood for TCR sequencing was collected from all dose cohorts at baseline, on cycle 4 day 1, and on cycle 7 day 1. Samples came from an open-label, multicenter, first-in-human phase I dose-escalation trial of ivuxolimab. The trial enrolled adults with locally advanced or metastatic head and neck squamous cell, hepatocellular, melanoma or renal cell carcinoma. Before TCR sequencing, CD4+ and CD8+ T cells were separately sorted from peripheral blood. From cysteine to phenylalanine, the CDR3 is 14 amino acids long. Of all the DNA, just the CDR3 is kept, 42 bases in frame from base 1. In the germline V gene (reference sequence), CDR1 corresponds to SGHNT and CDR2 to YYREEE. The junction shows trimming of 4 bases on V and 5 bases on J, and the gene matches do not reach 6 bases of it.

For sequencing of the TCRbeta CDR3 region, genomic DNA was extracted from the sorted cells. The immunoSEQ Assay was used for sequencing of TCRbeta CDR3 regions. Sourced from immuneACCESS, this table was stored by TCRdb with only in-frame sequences that have V and J called. A share of the clones is absent; for the studies checked, an unresolved V gene accounts for under half, and the remainder has no known explanation. For this sample there are approximately 98,000 clones; approximately 90% appear just once. The top ten clones comprise 0.5% to 0.8% of the sample. This TCR came from an adult with an advanced solid tumor such as melanoma, head and neck, liver or kidney cancer. This chain is built from TRBV5-4 and TRBJ1-1, with 9 bases matching TRBD1. This specimen was CD4+ or CD8+ T cells sorted from blood, taken in a trial of the OX40 agonist ivuxolimab. The DNA sequence reads TGTGCCAGCAGCGCAGGACAGGGGCGGACTGAAGCTTTCTTT. Its protein reads: CASSAGQGRTEAFF. With the rest looked up from the reference TRBV5-4 and TRBJ1-1 genes rather than sequenced, the full variable domain is ETGVTQSPTHLIKTRGQQVTLRCSSQSGHNTVSWYQQALGQGPQFIFQYYREEENGRGNFPPRFSGLQFPNYSSELNVNALELDDSALYLCASSAGQGRTEAFFGQGTRLTVV.